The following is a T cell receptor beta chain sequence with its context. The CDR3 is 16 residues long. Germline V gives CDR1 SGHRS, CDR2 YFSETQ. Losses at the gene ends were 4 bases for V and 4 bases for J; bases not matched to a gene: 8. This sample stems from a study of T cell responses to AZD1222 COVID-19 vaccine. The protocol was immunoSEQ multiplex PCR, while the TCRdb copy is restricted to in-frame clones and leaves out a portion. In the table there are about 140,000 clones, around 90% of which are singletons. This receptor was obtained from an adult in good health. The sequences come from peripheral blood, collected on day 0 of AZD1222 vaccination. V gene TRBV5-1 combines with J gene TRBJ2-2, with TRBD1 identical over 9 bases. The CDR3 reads CASSLSRTGVTGELFF. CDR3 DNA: TGCGCCAGCAGCCTGAGTAGGACAGGGGTCACCGGGGAGCTGTTTTTT.